This T cell receptor (beta chain) was captured in a study of shared clonotypes between healthy human individuals. Study-level background: Each donor contributed plates that comprised three CD4 naive, three CD4 memory, two CD8 naive and one CD8 memory. Study-level points and caveats: The genetic and exposure-history diversity represented was limited by few donors. When naive CD4 clonotypes were compared across a few donors, roughly 4.9% were shared. Generally, estimated richness proved larger in naive subsets than it did in memory subsets.

With regard to this clone: No antigen is known for it.

Terminally differentiated effector memory CD45RA+ cells were excluded from the naive CD8 cells, which were CD45RO-negative and positively selected for CCR7. Using immunoSEQ multiplex PCR, the repertoire was profiled, and TCRdb retains in-frame clones only, with some absent. The profile shows over 800,000 clones, nearly 95% of them singletons. Trimming removed 2 bases at V and 0 bases at J, with 2 bases between. The germline CDR1 and CDR2 sequences are GTSNPN and SVGIG (reference sequence). The length of the CDR3 is 12 residues. The V and J genes are TRBV30 and TRBJ1-5, with D uncertain. Sequencing was performed on naive CD8+ T cells sorted from blood. The receptor was derived from a man aged 25 to 45 in good health. This chain's CDR3 is CAWSTSNQPQHF. The CDR3 bases are TGTGCCTGGAGTACTAGCAATCAGCCCCAGCATTTT.